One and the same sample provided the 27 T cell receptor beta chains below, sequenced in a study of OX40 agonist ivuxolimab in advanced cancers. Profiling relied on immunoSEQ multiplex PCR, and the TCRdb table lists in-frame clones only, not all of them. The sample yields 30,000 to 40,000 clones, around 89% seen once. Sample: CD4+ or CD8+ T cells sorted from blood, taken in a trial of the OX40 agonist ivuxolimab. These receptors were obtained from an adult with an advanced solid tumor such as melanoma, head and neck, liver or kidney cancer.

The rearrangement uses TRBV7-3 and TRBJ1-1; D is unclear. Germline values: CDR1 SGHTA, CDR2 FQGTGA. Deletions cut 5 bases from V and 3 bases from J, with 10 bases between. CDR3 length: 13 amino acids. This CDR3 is CASSTRRDTEAFF. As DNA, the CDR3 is TGTGCCAGCAGCACCCGGAGGGACACTGAAGCTTTCTTT.

This chain's CDR3 is CASSIDTDQYF. CDR3 bases: TGTGCCAGTAGTATCGATACTGATCAGTACTTC. The genes are TRBV19 and TRBJ2-7; D is uncertain. The V and J ends lost 3 bases and 10 bases respectively, with 10 bases between them. The germline V gene encodes CDR1 LNHDA and CDR2 SQIVND (reference sequence). This CDR3 has 11 residues.

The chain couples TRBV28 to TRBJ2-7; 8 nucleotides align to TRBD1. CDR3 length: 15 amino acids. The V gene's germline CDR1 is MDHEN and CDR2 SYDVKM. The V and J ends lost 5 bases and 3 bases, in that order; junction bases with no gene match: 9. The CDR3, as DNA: TGTGCCAGCAGTCAGGACAGGGCTTCTATCTACGAGCAGTACTTC. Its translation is CASSQDRASIYEQYF.

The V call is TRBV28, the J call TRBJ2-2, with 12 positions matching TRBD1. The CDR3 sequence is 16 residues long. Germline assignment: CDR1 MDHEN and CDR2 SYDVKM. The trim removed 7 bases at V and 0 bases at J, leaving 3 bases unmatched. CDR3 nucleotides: TGTGCCAGCACGGGACAGGGGGCTCCGAACACCGGGGAGCTGTTTTTT. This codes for CASTGQGAPNTGELFF.

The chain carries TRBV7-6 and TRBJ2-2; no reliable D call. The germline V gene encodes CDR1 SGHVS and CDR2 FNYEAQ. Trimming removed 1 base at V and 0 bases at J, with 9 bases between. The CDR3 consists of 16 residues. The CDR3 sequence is CASSLVQSPNTGELFF. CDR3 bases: TGTGCCAGCAGCTTAGTACAGTCGCCGAACACCGGGGAGCTGTTTTTT.

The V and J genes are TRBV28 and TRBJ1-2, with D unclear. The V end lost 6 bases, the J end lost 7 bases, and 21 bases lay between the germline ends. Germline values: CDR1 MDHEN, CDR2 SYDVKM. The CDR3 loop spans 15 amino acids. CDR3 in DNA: TGTGCCAGCAGCCCCCCTAGGGCAGGAGGCATTGGCTACACCTTC. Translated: CASSPPRAGGIGYTF.

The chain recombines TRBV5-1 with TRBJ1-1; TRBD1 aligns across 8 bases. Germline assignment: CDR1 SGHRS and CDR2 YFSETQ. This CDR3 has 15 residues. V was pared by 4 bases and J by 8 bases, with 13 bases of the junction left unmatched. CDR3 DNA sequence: TGCGCCAGCAGCCAAACCGTCGGGACAGGCGAAGAAGCTTTCTTT. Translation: CASSQTVGTGEEAFF.

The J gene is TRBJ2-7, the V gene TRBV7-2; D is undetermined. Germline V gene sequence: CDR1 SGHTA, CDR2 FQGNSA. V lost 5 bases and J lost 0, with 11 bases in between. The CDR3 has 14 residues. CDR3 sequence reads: CASSQPKSSYEQYF. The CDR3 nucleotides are TGTGCCAGCAGCCAGCCCAAGAGCTCCTACGAGCAGTACTTC.

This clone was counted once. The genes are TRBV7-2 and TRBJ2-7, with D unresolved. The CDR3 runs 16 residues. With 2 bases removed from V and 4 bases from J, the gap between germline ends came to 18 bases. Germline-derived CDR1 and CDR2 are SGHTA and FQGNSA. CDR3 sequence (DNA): TGTGCCAGCAGCTTACCCGACCGACTCAGTGGGTACGAGCAGTACTTC. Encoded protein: CASSLPDRLSGYEQYF.

CDR3 residues: CASSWGAHTGELFF. The DNA for the CDR3 is TGTGCCAGCAGCTGGGGGGCTCATACCGGGGAGCTGTTTTTT. J is TRBJ2-2 and V is TRBV6-4; TRBD1 or TRBD2 may be the D gene (6 bases each). Germline V gene lookup returns CDR1 MRHNA and CDR2 SNTAGT. With 6 bases removed from V and 5 bases from J, the gap between germline ends came to 13 bases. The CDR3 covers 14 residues.

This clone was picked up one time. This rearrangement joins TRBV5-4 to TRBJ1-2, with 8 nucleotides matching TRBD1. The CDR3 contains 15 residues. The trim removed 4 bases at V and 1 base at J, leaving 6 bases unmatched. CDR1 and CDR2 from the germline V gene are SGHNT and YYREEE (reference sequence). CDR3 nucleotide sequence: TGTGCCAGCAGCCCCTGGGACAGGAGTAACTATGGCTACACCTTC. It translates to CASSPWDRSNYGYTF.

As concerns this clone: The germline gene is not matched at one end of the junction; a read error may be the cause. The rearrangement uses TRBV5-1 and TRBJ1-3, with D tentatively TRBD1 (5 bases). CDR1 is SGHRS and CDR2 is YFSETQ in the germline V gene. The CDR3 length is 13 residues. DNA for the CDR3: TGCGCCAGCAGATCAGGGACTGGAGACACCATATATTTT. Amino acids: CASRSGTGDTIYF.

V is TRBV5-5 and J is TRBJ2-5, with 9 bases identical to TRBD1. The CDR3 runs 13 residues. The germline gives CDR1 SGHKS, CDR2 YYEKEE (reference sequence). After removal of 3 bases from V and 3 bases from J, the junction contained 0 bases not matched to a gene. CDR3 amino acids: CASSWDREETQYF. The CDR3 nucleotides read TGTGCCAGCAGCTGGGACAGGGAAGAGACCCAGTACTTC.

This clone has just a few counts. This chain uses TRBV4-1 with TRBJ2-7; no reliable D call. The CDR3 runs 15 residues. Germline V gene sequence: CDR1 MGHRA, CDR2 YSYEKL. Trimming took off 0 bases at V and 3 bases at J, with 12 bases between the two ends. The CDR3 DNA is TGCGCCAGCAGCCAAGAGGTCATCTCGATCTACGAGCAGTACTTC. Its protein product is CASSQEVISIYEQYF.

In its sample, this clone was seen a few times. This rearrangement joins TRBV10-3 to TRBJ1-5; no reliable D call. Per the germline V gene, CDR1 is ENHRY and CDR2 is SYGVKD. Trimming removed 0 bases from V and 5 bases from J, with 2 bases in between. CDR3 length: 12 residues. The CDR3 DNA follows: TGTGCCATCAGTGAGTCGGATCAGCCCCAGCATTTT. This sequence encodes CAISESDQPQHF.

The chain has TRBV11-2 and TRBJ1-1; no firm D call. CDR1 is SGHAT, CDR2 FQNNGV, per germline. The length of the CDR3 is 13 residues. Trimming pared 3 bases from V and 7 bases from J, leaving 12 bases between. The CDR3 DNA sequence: TGTGCCAGCAGCTTTACGCAGCGTGTTGAAGCTTTCTTT. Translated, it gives CASSFTQRVEAFF.

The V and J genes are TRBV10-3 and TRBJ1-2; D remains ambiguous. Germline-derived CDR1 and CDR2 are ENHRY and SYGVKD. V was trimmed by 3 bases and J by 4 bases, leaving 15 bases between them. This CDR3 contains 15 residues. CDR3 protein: CAISDSGEIIYGYTF. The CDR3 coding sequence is TGTGCCATCAGTGACTCCGGAGAGATCATCTATGGCTACACCTTC.

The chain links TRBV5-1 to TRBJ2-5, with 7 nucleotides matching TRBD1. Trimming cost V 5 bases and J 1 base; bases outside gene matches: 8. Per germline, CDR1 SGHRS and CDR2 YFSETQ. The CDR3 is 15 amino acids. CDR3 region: CASRVSGQFQETQYF. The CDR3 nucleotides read TGCGCCAGCAGAGTATCGGGACAGTTCCAAGAGACCCAGTACTTC.

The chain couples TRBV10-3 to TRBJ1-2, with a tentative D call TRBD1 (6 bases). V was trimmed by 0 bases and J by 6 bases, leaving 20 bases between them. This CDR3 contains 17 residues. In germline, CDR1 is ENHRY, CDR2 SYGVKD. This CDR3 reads CAISESSQGFDQHGYTF. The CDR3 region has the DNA TGTGCCATCAGTGAGTCAAGCCAGGGGTTCGATCAGCATGGCTACACCTTC.

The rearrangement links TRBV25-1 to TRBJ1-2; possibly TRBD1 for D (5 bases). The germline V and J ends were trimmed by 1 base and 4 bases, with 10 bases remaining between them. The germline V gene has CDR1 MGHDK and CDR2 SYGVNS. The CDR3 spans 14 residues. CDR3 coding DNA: TGTGCCAGCAGTGAATCGGGGGAGGGCTATGGCTACACCTTC. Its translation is CASSESGEGYGYTF.

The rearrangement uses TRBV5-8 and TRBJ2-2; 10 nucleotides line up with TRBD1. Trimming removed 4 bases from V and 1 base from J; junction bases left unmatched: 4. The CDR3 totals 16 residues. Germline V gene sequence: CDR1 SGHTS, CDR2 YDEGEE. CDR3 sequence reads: CASSTWTGGNTGELFF. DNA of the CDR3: TGTGCCAGCAGCACCTGGACAGGGGGGAACACCGGGGAGCTGTTTTTT.

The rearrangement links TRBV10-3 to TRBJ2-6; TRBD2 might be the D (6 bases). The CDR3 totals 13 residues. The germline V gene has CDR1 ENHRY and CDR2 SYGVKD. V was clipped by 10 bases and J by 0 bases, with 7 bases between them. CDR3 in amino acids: CATAGSGANVLTF. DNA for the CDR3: TGTGCCACAGCGGGCTCTGGGGCCAACGTCCTGACTTTC.

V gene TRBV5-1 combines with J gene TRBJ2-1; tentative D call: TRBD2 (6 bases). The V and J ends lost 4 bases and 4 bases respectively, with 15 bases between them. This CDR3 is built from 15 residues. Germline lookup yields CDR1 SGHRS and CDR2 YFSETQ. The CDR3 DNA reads TGCGCCAGCAGCGCGCCCGGGGGAGTTTACAATGAGCAGTTCTTC. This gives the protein CASSAPGGVYNEQFF.

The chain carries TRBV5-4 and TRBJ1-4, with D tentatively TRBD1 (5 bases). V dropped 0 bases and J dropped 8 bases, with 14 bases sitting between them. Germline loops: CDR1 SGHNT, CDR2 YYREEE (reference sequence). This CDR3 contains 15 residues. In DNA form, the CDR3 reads TGTGCCAGCAGCTTGGATGGGACTCAAGGGGAAAAACTGTTTTTT. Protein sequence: CASSLDGTQGEKLFF.

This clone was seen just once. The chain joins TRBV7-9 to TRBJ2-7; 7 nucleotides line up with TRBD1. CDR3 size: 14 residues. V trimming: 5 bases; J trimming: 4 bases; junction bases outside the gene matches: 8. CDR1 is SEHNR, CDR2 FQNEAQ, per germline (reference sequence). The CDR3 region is CASSPKGAQYEQYF. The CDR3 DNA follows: TGTGCCAGCAGCCCGAAGGGGGCCCAGTACGAGCAGTACTTC.

The CDR3 loop is CASSQKGTGGTYEQYF. In nucleotides, the CDR3 is TGCGCCAGCAGCCAAAAAGGGACAGGGGGAACCTACGAGCAGTACTTC. The chain recombines TRBV4-1 with TRBJ2-7; 11 bases are shared with TRBD1. Germline CDR1 is MGHRA and CDR2 is YSYEKL. V was clipped by 2 bases and J by 2 bases; unmatched bases: 5. CDR3 size: 16 residues.

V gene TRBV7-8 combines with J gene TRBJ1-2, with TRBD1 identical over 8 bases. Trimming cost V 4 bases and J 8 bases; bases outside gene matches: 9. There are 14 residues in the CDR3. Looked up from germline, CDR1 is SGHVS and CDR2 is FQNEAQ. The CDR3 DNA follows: TGTGCCAGCAGCTCACTAGGACAGGGACGGGGCTACACCTTC. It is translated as CASSSLGQGRGYTF.